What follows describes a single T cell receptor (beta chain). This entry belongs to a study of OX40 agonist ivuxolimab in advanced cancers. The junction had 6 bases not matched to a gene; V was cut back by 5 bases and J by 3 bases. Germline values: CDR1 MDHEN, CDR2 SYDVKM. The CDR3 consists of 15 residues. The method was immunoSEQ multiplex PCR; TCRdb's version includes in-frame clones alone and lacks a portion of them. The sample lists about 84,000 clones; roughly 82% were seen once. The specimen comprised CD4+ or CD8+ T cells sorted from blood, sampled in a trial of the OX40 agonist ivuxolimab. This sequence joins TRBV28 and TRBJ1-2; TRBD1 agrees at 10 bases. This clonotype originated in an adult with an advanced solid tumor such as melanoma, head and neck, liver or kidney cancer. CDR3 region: CASSPRDRGYYGYTF. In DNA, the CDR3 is TGTGCCAGCAGTCCCCGGGACAGGGGTTACTATGGCTACACCTTC.